This paragraph covers one T cell receptor (beta chain) sequence. What it binds is unknown. This entry is derived from a study of blood T cells in healthy people across ages. General study findings and limits: Significant beta diversity loss was already apparent by age approximately 40, declining roughly linearly.

A second PCR of roughly 7 to 11 cycles used a sample-barcoded 5' primer and a J-beta primer mix. Each cDNA molecule received a tag from a template-switch adaptor that had 12 random nucleotides. TCRdb reanalysed the 5' RACE reads using MiXCR and keeps one entry per CDR3 protein. Of roughly 1,300,000 distinct CDR3 sequences listed, 45% to 70% are singletons. CDR1 MNHNY and CDR2 SVGAGI come from the germline V gene (reference sequence). The V end was cut by 4 bases, the J end by 7 bases, with 16 bases between. The length of the CDR3 is 15 residues. PBMCs were isolated at a quantity of at least 6 million per sample.

Sample: blood. The sequence came from a man between 18 and 35 years old in good health. The J gene is TRBJ1-4, the V gene TRBV6-6, with a tentative D call TRBD1 (5 bases). The CDR3 DNA reads TGTGCCAGCAGTTCCCACGACAGCTTCCTTGAAAAACTGTTTTTT. It translates to CASSSHDSFLEKLFF.